The present entry profiles one TCR beta chain with its context. The data derive from a study of blood T cell repertoires in COVID-19. Study-wide background: PBMCs, B-cell-depleted T cells, or T cells were the source of the cDNA or gDNA that made up the material.

Here immunoSEQ multiplex PCR was the method, and the copy in TCRdb shows in-frame clones only, minus some. The sample yields around 60,000 clones, around nine tenths seen once. The germline CDR1 and CDR2 sequences are WNHNN and SYGVQD (reference sequence). The CDR3 is 17 amino acids. The V gene end was trimmed by 3 bases and the J gene end by 3 bases; junction bases not matched to a gene: 10. The receptor was derived from a woman in her fifties or sixties with active COVID-19. The specimen sequenced was peripheral blood. This rearrangement joins TRBV10-1 to TRBJ2-2; 7 bases are a match to TRBD1. CDR3 nucleotide sequence: TGCGCCAGCAGTGACCGCCGGGACAGATTGGACACCGGGGAGCTGTTTTTT. It yields the protein CASSDRRDRLDTGELFF.